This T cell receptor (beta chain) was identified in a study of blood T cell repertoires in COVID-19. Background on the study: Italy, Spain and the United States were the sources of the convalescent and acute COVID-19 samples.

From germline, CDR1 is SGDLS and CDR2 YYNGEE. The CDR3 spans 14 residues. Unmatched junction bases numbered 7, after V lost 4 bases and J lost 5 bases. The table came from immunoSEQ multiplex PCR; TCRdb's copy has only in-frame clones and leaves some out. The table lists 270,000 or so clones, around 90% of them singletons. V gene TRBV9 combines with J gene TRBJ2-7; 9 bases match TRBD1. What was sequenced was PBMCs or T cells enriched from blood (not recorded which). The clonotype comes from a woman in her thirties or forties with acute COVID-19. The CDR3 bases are TGTGCCAGCAGCAACCGGGACAGGGACCACGAGCAGTACTTC. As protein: CASSNRDRDHEQYF.